This T cell receptor (beta chain) came from a study of shared clonotypes between healthy human individuals. Overall study context: The donor group consisted of two women and a few men, aged 18 to 49.

This clone occurred once. Execution of the assay was at deep level. TCRdb's copy holds only in-frame clones and misses some; the assay was immunoSEQ multiplex PCR. The table lists about 980,000 clones, around 80% of them singletons, with over 1.3% in the top ten. Germline CDR1 reads SGHKS; CDR2 reads YYEKEE (reference sequence). Trimming left V 2 bases short and J 0 bases short, with 6 bases between. There are 14 residues in the CDR3. The investigators split CD4+ cells into a CD45RA+ naive subset and a CD45RA-negative memory subset. This chain links TRBV5-5 with TRBJ1-3; D remains unclear. Sequencing used memory CD4+ T cells sorted from blood. Subset denoted: CD45RA-negative fraction. This TCR came from a young man in good health. CDR3 loop: CASSFWGSGNTIYF. In nucleotides, the CDR3 is TGTGCCAGCAGCTTTTGGGGCTCTGGAAACACCATATATTTT. Using reference TRBV5-5 and TRBJ1-3 for the parts outside the CDR3, the full variable domain is DAGVTQSPTHLIKTRGQQVTLRCSPISGHKSVSWYQQVLGQGPQFIFQYYEKEERGRGNFPDRFSARQFPNYSSELNVNALLLGDSALYLCASSFWGSGNTIYFGEGSWLTVV.